Following are 24 T cell receptor beta chains from one sample sequenced in a study of blood T cell repertoires in COVID-19 (dated by TCRdb to about 2020). Receptor libraries were prepared by the immunoSEQ multiplex PCR assay. In its TCRdb copy, this immuneACCESS table keeps in-frame sequences only and misses some clones. Where compared with another copy, unresolved V genes explain less than half of these, and the others have no known cause. The sample table lists about 150,000 clones, 80% to 90% of them with a count of one. Clones ranked in the top ten supply around 6.1% of the sample. Source material: peripheral blood. The source of these receptors is an older man with acute or convalescent COVID-19.

This clone showed up just a few times. The CDR3 coding sequence is TGTGCCAGCAGCTCCGGACAGGGGGCGTTGAAACTGTTTTTT. Translating gives CASSSGQGALKLFF. The V and J genes are TRBV5-5 and TRBJ1-4; 11 bases match TRBD1. CDR1 is SGHKS and CDR2 is YYEKEE in the germline V gene (reference sequence). CDR3 length: 14 residues. The ends lost 3 bases at V and 11 bases at J; junction bases unmatched: 6. The whole variable domain, filled in from reference TRBV5-5 and TRBJ1-4, reads DAGVTQSPTHLIKTRGQQVTLRCSPISGHKSVSWYQQVLGQGPQFIFQYYEKEERGRGNFPDRFSARQFPNYSSELNVNALLLGDSALYLCASSSGQGALKLFFGSGTQLSVL.

This sequence joins TRBV28 and TRBJ1-6, with D unresolved. The CDR3 loop spans 15 amino acids. Trimming pared 5 bases from V and 2 bases from J, leaving 10 bases between. Germline V gene lookup returns CDR1 MDHEN and CDR2 SYDVKM. CDR3 bases: TGTGCCAGCAGTAAAGTGGTAGCCTATAATTCACCCCTCCACTTT. Translating gives CASSKVVAYNSPLHF.

CDR3 protein: CASSESRTGTETQYF. In nucleotides, the CDR3 is TGCGCCAGCAGTGAGTCGCGGACAGGGACAGAGACCCAGTACTTC. The chain links TRBV10-2 to TRBJ2-5; 8 bases agree with TRBD1. CDR1 is WSHSY and CDR2 is SAAADI in the germline V gene. V shed 0 bases, J shed 4 bases, and the junction held 4 bases outside the gene matches. CDR3 length: 15 amino acids.

In this sample, this clone turned up once. The chain combines TRBV4-1 with TRBJ2-2; tentative D call: TRBD1 (6 bases). V dropped 1 base and J dropped 7 bases, with 16 bases sitting between them. The CDR3 length is 16 residues. Per germline, CDR1 MGHRA and CDR2 YSYEKL. In DNA, the CDR3 is TGCGCCAGCAGCCAAGTGTGGGGGCTCATGATCGGGGAGCTGTTTTTT. Protein product: CASSQVWGLMIGELFF.

The genes are TRBV4-1 and TRBJ2-7; D gene ambiguous. This CDR3 is 14 amino acids long. The germline V gene has CDR1 MGHRA and CDR2 YSYEKL. The germline V and J ends were trimmed by 1 base and 6 bases, with 13 bases remaining between them. In nucleotides, the CDR3 is TGCGCCAGCAGCCAAGTCGACACTTTTCTCGAGCAGTACTTC. Residues: CASSQVDTFLEQYF.

About this clone: Germline and junction disagree at one end, which may indicate a read error. This rearrangement joins TRBV7-7 to TRBJ1-3, with D possibly matching TRBD1 (5 bases). CDR1 is SSHAT and CDR2 is FNYEAQ in the germline V gene (reference sequence). The CDR3 sequence is 15 residues long. The CDR3 is CASSLAWGIGNTIYF. The CDR3 nucleotides read TGTGCTAGCAGCTTAGCGTGGGGCATTGGAAACACCATATATTTT. The variable domain in full, completed from reference TRBV7-7 and TRBJ1-3, reads GAGVSQSPRYKVTKRGQDVTLRCDPISSHATLYWYQQALGQGPEFLTYFNYEAQPDKSGLPSDRFSAERPEGSISTLTIQRTEQRDSAMYRCASSLAWGIGNTIYFGEGSWLTVV.

The genes are TRBV6-5 and TRBJ2-5, with a weak D call TRBD2 (5 bases). Germline values: CDR1 MNHEY, CDR2 SVGAGI. The germline V and J ends were trimmed by 6 bases and 5 bases, with 10 bases remaining between them. The length of the CDR3 is 12 residues. The CDR3 loop reads CASRSSGETQYF. The CDR3 DNA follows: TGTGCCAGCAGATCCTCGGGGGAGACCCAGTACTTC.

This clone was detected once. The chain uses TRBV3-1 (or the pseudogene TRBV3-2) and TRBJ1-1; D might be TRBD1 (5 bases). Per germline, CDR1 LGHDT and CDR2 YNNKEL (reference sequence). The germline V and J ends were trimmed by 2 bases and 4 bases, with 8 bases remaining between them. The CDR3 is made up of 13 amino acids. The CDR3 here is CASSQLGGTEAFF. The DNA for the CDR3 is TGTGCCAGCAGCCAATTGGGGGGCACTGAAGCTTTCTTT.

V usage is TRBV5-4 and J usage is TRBJ2-6, with 7 bases aligning to TRBD1. Germline lookup yields CDR1 SGHNT and CDR2 YYREEE (reference sequence). V trimming: 4 bases; J trimming: 2 bases; junction bases outside the gene matches: 9. The CDR3 sequence is 17 residues long. CDR3 in amino acids: CASSGATGAPGANVLTF. DNA for the CDR3: TGTGCCAGCAGCGGGGCAACAGGGGCGCCTGGGGCCAACGTCCTGACTTTC.

This clone was counted once. The chain recombines TRBV11-2 with TRBJ2-1; 9 bases are shared with TRBD2. V lost 4 bases, J lost 9 bases, and 13 bases stayed unmatched. The CDR3 is made up of 16 amino acids. Germline V gives CDR1 SGHAT, CDR2 FQNNGV. CDR3 nucleotides: TGTGCCAGCAGCTCCACCGGGCTAGCGGGGCTGGGTGAGCAGTTCTTC. Protein: CASSSTGLAGLGEQFF.

This CDR3 is CASSPGHLYEQYF. CDR3 bases: TGTGCCAGTAGTCCGGGACACCTTTACGAGCAGTACTTC. The chain joins TRBV19 to TRBJ2-7, with D maybe TRBD1 (6 bases). V gave up 5 bases and J gave up 4 bases, with 12 bases separating them. The V gene's germline CDR1 is LNHDA and CDR2 SQIVND (reference sequence). The CDR3 consists of 13 residues. The variable domain in full, with the rest retrieved from reference TRBV19 and TRBJ2-7, is DGGITQSPKYLFRKEGQNVTLSCEQNLNHDAMYWYRQDPGQGLRLIYYSQIVNDFQKGDIAEGYSVSREKKESFPLTVTSAQKNPTAFYLCASSPGHLYEQYFGPGTRLTVT.

The chain uses TRBV30 and TRBJ1-3; D is unresolved. Germline V CDR1 and CDR2: GTSNPN, SVGIG (reference sequence). The CDR3 contains 15 residues. The germline V and J ends were trimmed by 3 bases and 8 bases, with 20 bases remaining between them. The CDR3 nucleotides read TGTGCCTGGAGCCCAACGGCCGGGGTCCGGGACACCATATATTTT. It specifies CAWSPTAGVRDTIYF.

The rearrangement uses TRBV5-1 and TRBJ1-1; tentative D call: TRBD1 (6 bases). V was shortened by 4 bases and J by 12 bases, with 19 bases between the two germline ends. Germline V gene data show CDR1 as SGHRS and CDR2 as YFSETQ. The CDR3 loop spans 13 amino acids. The CDR3 region is CASSPADQGLTFF. The CDR3 region has the DNA TGCGCCAGCAGCCCGGCGGATCAGGGGTTGACTTTCTTT.

The chain couples TRBV3-1 (or the pseudogene TRBV3-2) to TRBJ1-1; 9 bases agree with TRBD1. CDR1 and CDR2 (germline): LGHDT, YNNKEL (reference sequence). V was pared by 1 base and J by 7 bases, with 13 bases of the junction left unmatched. This CDR3 is built from 17 residues. The CDR3 loop reads CASSQAGATGGGNEAFF. The CDR3 nucleotides are TGTGCCAGCAGCCAAGCAGGGGCAACAGGGGGCGGGAATGAAGCTTTCTTT.

V is TRBV5-4 and J is TRBJ2-2, with 10 bases fitting TRBD1. CDR1 is SGHNT, CDR2 YYREEE, per germline (reference sequence). This CDR3 is 15 amino acids long. V lost 4 bases to trimming and J lost 1 base; unmatched junction nucleotides: 1. CDR3 in amino acids: CASSGDRGNTGELFF. CDR3 DNA sequence: TGTGCCAGCAGCGGGGACAGGGGGAACACCGGGGAGCTGTTTTTT.

This clone is a singleton in its sample. This chain uses TRBV11-2 with TRBJ2-1; perhaps TRBD2 as D (6 bases). Trimming removed 1 base from V and 3 bases from J, with 13 bases in between. The CDR3 contains 16 residues. In germline, CDR1 is SGHAT, CDR2 FQNNGV. The CDR3 region is CASSLGRGNLYNEQFF. For the CDR3, the DNA is TGTGCCAGCAGCTTAGGCCGGGGGAACCTCTACAATGAGCAGTTCTTC. Filled out from reference TRBV11-2 and TRBJ2-1, the complete variable domain reads EAGVAQSPRYKIIEKRQSVAFWCNPISGHATLYWYQQILGQGPKLLIQFQNNGVVDDSQLPKDRFSAERLKGVDSTLKIQPAKLEDSAVYLCASSLGRGNLYNEQFFGPGTRLTVL.

The rearrangement links TRBV20-1 to TRBJ2-1; possible D gene TRBD1, 6 bases. Germline values: CDR1 DFQATT, CDR2 SNEGSKA (reference sequence). CDR3 length: 11 residues. With 6 bases removed from V and 9 bases from J, the gap between germline ends came to 12 bases. The DNA of the CDR3 is TGCAGTGCATCGGACAGCCGTGAGCAGTTCTTC. This gives the protein CSASDSREQFF.

This clone was recorded a few times. This chain links TRBV6-2 or TRBV6-3 with TRBJ2-7; 10 bases align to TRBD2. The CDR3 consists of 15 residues. Germline assignment: CDR1 MNHEY and CDR2 SVGEGT. With V trimmed by 5 bases and J by 6 bases, 10 bases remained unmatched. CDR3 nucleotides: TGTGCCAGCAGTGATAGCGGGAGGACGGGTCGCGAGCAGTACTTC. Translated: CASSDSGRTGREQYF.

This chain links TRBV19 with TRBJ1-3; D call uncertain. This CDR3 spans 13 amino acids. V shed 6 bases and J shed 6 bases, with 12 bases lying between them. Germline V CDR1 and CDR2: LNHDA, SQIVND (reference sequence). In nucleotides, the CDR3 is TGTGCCAGTAGCACAACAGCCTTAAACACCATATATTTT. This codes for CASSTTALNTIYF.

This chain connects TRBV18 to TRBJ1-1; tentatively, D is TRBD1 (5 bases). CDR1 KGHSH and CDR2 LQKENI come from the germline V gene. The CDR3 contains 14 residues. Between the trimmed V and J ends, which lost 1 base and 0 bases, there was a span of 6 bases. CDR3 bases: TGTGCCAGCTCACCACGGGGCCTGAACACTGAAGCTTTCTTT. As protein: CASSPRGLNTEAFF.

The table lists this clone with a count of one. The rearrangement links TRBV5-1 to TRBJ1-6, with 8 bases matching TRBD1. The J segment lost 9 bases and the V segment lost 2 bases, leaving 10 bases of the junction unmatched. Germline assignment: CDR1 SGHRS and CDR2 YFSETQ. This CDR3 comprises 16 residues. The DNA for the CDR3 is TGCGCCAGCAGCTTAGTCCCGGGACAGGAACGTTCACCCCTCCACTTT. Its protein is CASSLVPGQERSPLHF. The entire variable domain, with the rest obtained from reference TRBV5-1 and TRBJ1-6, is as follows: KAGVTQTPRYLIKTRGQQVTLSCSPISGHRSVSWYQQTPGQGLQFLFEYFSETQRNKGNFPGRFSGRQFSNSRSEMNVSTLELGDSALYLCASSLVPGQERSPLHFGNGTRLTVT.

This clone was counted a single time. The chain links TRBV5-4 to TRBJ2-3; D not resolved. The CDR3 covers 14 residues. With 0 bases removed from V and 3 bases from J, the gap between germline ends came to 8 bases. Germline assignment: CDR1 SGHNT and CDR2 YYREEE (reference sequence). The CDR3 bases are TGTGCCAGCAGCTTGGAGGAGTTTACAGATACGCAGTATTTT. Translating gives CASSLEEFTDTQYF.

The gene calls are TRBV7-2 and TRBJ2-7; D is possibly TRBD1 (6 bases). The CDR3 consists of 14 residues. The V gene lost 2 bases and the J gene lost 3 bases, with 11 bases spanning the gap. Germline V lookup: CDR1 SGHTA, CDR2 FQGNSA. CDR3 protein: CASSLPSRGYEQYF. For the CDR3, the DNA is TGTGCCAGCAGCTTACCGAGCAGGGGCTACGAGCAGTACTTC.

The V gene is TRBV5-4, the J gene TRBJ2-5; TRBD1 matches at 9 bases. V trimming: 3 bases; J trimming: 3 bases; junction bases outside the gene matches: 6. The CDR3 is made up of 15 amino acids. Germline CDR1 and CDR2: SGHNT and YYREEE (reference sequence). The CDR3 DNA reads TGTGCCAGCAGCTCCGACGGGACAGGGAAAGAGACCCAGTACTTC. Its translation: CASSSDGTGKETQYF.